The 15 T cell receptor beta chains presented below share a single source sample, sequenced in a study of T cells in Graves' hyperthyroidism and ophthalmopathy. RNA transcripts yielded amplified TCR beta CDR3 regions. TCR CDR3 underwent first-round RT-PCR with the HTBI primer set. TCRdb re-called the multiplex PCR reads with MiXCR, one entry per CDR3 protein. In the table there are 89,000 or so distinct CDR3 sequences, approximately 40% of which are singletons. Material for sequencing was peripheral blood or thyroid tissue (not recorded which). Receptors originate from a woman under 40 with Graves' hyperthyroidism.

A note on this clonotype: Mismatch with germline at one junction end may stem from a read error. This rearrangement joins TRBV20-1 to TRBJ2-6; D remains unclear. In germline, CDR1 is DFQATT, CDR2 SNEGSKA (reference sequence). The length of the CDR3 is 12 residues. This chain's CDR3 is CSASPGDNVLTF. CDR3 bases: TGCAGTGCTAGTCCTGGGGACAACGTCCTGACTTTC.

This clonotype was counted at least ten times. The chain recombines TRBV20-1 with TRBJ2-7, with D uncertain. Trimming left V 1 base short and J 5 bases short, with 9 bases between. The CDR3 is 12 residues long. Germline-derived CDR1 and CDR2 are DFQATT and SNEGSKA (reference sequence). CDR3 amino acids: CSARGRQDEQYF. CDR3 nucleotide sequence: TGCAGTGCTAGAGGTCGGCAGGACGAGCAGTACTTC.

A remark on this clonotype: The CDR3 end shows no conserved phenylalanine or tryptophan, and so a read error is likely. The J gene is TRBJ1-1, the V gene TRBV11-2; D is uncertain. Germline V gene lookup returns CDR1 SGHAT and CDR2 FQNNGV. The CDR3 has 13 residues. CDR3 in DNA: TGTGCCTGCAGCTTAGACTGGGATGGCGTGGCTTTCTCT. It codes for CACSLDWDGVAFS.

This clonotype was counted ten times or more. V usage is TRBV7-3 and J usage is TRBJ1-1; D remains unclear. V lost 5 bases and J 3 bases, leaving 10 bases between the germline ends. The CDR3 has 13 residues. CDR1 is SGHTA, CDR2 FQGTGA, per germline. CDR3 residues: CASSGNSDTEAFF. In DNA, the CDR3 is TGTGCCAGCAGCGGGAACAGTGACACTGAAGCTTTCTTT.

In this sample, this clonotype turned up many times. This sequence joins TRBV20-1 and TRBJ2-7; either TRBD1 or TRBD2 may fit D (6 bases each). Trimming removed 0 bases at V and 2 bases at J, with 26 bases between. The CDR3 length is 19 residues. Germline V lookup: CDR1 DFQATT, CDR2 SNEGSKA (reference sequence). The CDR3 sequence: CSARDLRGLAGIRAYEQYF. CDR3 in DNA: TGCAGTGCTAGAGATTTACGGGGGCTGGCGGGAATCCGAGCCTACGAGCAGTACTTC.

The J gene is TRBJ2-6, the V gene TRBV10-3; TRBD2 matches 15 bases. Germline CDR1 is ENHRY and CDR2 is SYGVKD. J lost 3 bases, V lost 5 bases, and 8 bases had no gene match. The CDR3 loop spans 19 amino acids. CDR3 protein: CAISQGLAGGPDGANVLTF. The DNA of the CDR3 is TGTGCCATCAGTCAAGGACTAGCGGGAGGGCCGGATGGGGCCAACGTCCTGACTTTC.

By share, this clonotype counts as medium-sized. The V gene is TRBV15, the J gene TRBJ2-2; weak D call: TRBD1 (5 bases). V lost 3 bases and J lost 7, with 12 bases in between. This CDR3 has 14 residues. CDR1 and CDR2 (germline): LNHNV, YYDKDF (reference sequence). CDR3 residues: CATSSVRRDGELFF. CDR3 DNA sequence: TGTGCCACCAGCAGCGTTCGCAGGGACGGGGAGCTGTTTTTT.

In the case of this clonotype: One end of the junction does not line up with germline, which may come from a read error. This chain joins TRBV7-9 and TRBJ2-2; D may correspond to TRBD1 or TRBD2 (5 bases each). The germline V gene encodes CDR1 SEHNR and CDR2 FQNEAQ (reference sequence). The CDR3 runs to 15 residues. The CDR3 here is CASSPGTTNTGELVF. In DNA, the CDR3 is TGTGCCAGCAGCCCCGGGACGACGAACACCGGGGAGCTGGTTTTT.

A note on this clonotype: The germline gene is not matched at one end of the junction; a read error may be the cause. In DNA, the CDR3 is TGTGCCAGCAGCTCACCAGTCGGACAGGTTGAAGCTCTCTTT. Its protein is CASSSPVGQVEALF. V usage is TRBV7-9 and J usage is TRBJ1-1; 7 bases are a match to TRBD1. The CDR3 sequence is 14 residues long. CDR1 and CDR2 (germline): SEHNR, FQNEAQ (reference sequence).

This clonotype was seen ten or more times. V gene TRBV4-1 combines with J gene TRBJ2-7; TRBD2 is a possible D gene (5 bases). This CDR3 spans 16 amino acids. Per the germline V gene, CDR1 is MGHRA and CDR2 is YSYEKL. V was cut by 3 bases and J by 6 bases, with 21 bases left in between. CDR3 sequence (DNA): TGCGCCAGCAGCCAGGCTCATATCGTCCCTGCGGGCGAGCAGTACTTC. The encoded protein is CASSQAHIVPAGEQYF.

In this sample, this clonotype turned up a few times. V and J are TRBV2 and TRBJ2-2, with unresolved D. This CDR3 comprises 14 residues. Germline V lookup: CDR1 SNHLY, CDR2 FYNNEI. Trimming cost V 5 bases and J 2 bases, with 9 bases left between them. The DNA for the CDR3 is TGTGCCAGCAGTTTATGGGGAAACACCGGGGAGCTGTTTTTT. It yields the protein CASSLWGNTGELFF. The whole variable domain, remainder taken from reference TRBV2 and TRBJ2-2, is EPEVTQTPSHQVTQMGQEVILRCVPISNHLYFYWYRQILGQKVEFLVSFYNNEISEKSEIFDDQFSVERPDGSNFTLKIRSTKLEDSAMYFCASSLWGNTGELFFGEGSRLTVL.

The J gene is TRBJ2-2, the V gene TRBV24-1; 16 bases fit TRBD2. This CDR3 is built from 18 residues. The V and J ends lost 1 base and 6 bases, in that order; junction bases with no gene match: 4. CDR1 KGHDR and CDR2 SFDVKD come from the germline V gene. CDR3 region: CATSDFTGTSGRAGELFF. The DNA for the CDR3 is TGTGCCACCAGTGATTTCACCGGGACTAGCGGGAGGGCCGGGGAGCTGTTTTTT.

This clonotype has a count of ten or more. V usage is TRBV27 and J usage is TRBJ1-2; the D is unclear. The V and J ends lost 5 bases and 0 bases respectively, with 19 bases between them. The CDR3 extends over 17 amino acids. In germline, CDR1 is MNHEY, CDR2 SMNVEV (reference sequence). The CDR3 nucleotides are TGTGCCAGCAGTCTCCGGGCAGCGGACTATACTAACTATGGCTACACCTTC. Its translation is CASSLRAADYTNYGYTF.

Many counts were recorded for this clonotype. The rearrangement joins TRBV5-5 to TRBJ2-5; unclear D gene. Germline CDR1 and CDR2: SGHKS and YYEKEE (reference sequence). V was trimmed by 3 bases and J by 5 bases, leaving 8 bases between them. The CDR3 consists of 12 residues. This CDR3 is CASSSTSETQYF. Written as DNA, the CDR3 is TGTGCCAGCAGCTCCACTTCGGAGACCCAGTACTTC.

V gene TRBV15 combines with J gene TRBJ2-5; the match to TRBD1 covers 8 bases. The CDR3 totals 16 residues. J gave up 3 bases and V 3 bases, and 9 bases lay outside the gene matches. In germline, CDR1 is LNHNV, CDR2 YYDKDF (reference sequence). Here the CDR3 DNA reads TGTGCCACCAGCAGCGCGGAGGACAGGGCGGAAGAGACCCAGTACTTC. The encoded protein is CATSSAEDRAEETQYF.